The text below deals with one T cell receptor beta chain. Original data processing: Amplification of reference gene primers was used by the study to estimate nucleated cell counts. The repertoire was sequenced with immunoSEQ multiplex PCR; TCRdb's copy has only in-frame clones and lacks some. The DNA gave D and trimming, while V, J and clone size come from that table. The repertoire consists of a few hundred thousand clones, with about 90% occurring once and the leading ten covering about 2%. This sample is part of a study of blood T cell repertoires in COVID-19. Study details: Material from acute and convalescent COVID-19 was sourced from the United States, Italy and Spain. Sample material is recorded as cDNA or gDNA derived from T cells, B-cell-depleted T cells, or PBMCs.

Trimming took 1 base from V and 3 from J, leaving 9 bases between them. This CDR3 is built from 14 residues. Germline V CDR1 and CDR2: LNHDA, SQIVND (reference sequence). Material for sequencing was peripheral blood. The receptor's source is a man aged 18 to 30 with active or convalescent COVID-19. The chain links TRBV19 to TRBJ1-1; D is unclear. CDR3 sequence: CASSIGGVDTEAFF. The DNA for the CDR3 is TGTGCCAGTAGTATAGGGGGAGTGGACACTGAAGCTTTCTTT. The complete variable domain, with remaining parts taken from reference TRBV19 and TRBJ1-1, reads DGGITQSPKYLFRKEGQNVTLSCEQNLNHDAMYWYRQDPGQGLRLIYYSQIVNDFQKGDIAEGYSVSREKKESFPLTVTSAQKNPTAFYLCASSIGGVDTEAFFGQGTRLTVV.